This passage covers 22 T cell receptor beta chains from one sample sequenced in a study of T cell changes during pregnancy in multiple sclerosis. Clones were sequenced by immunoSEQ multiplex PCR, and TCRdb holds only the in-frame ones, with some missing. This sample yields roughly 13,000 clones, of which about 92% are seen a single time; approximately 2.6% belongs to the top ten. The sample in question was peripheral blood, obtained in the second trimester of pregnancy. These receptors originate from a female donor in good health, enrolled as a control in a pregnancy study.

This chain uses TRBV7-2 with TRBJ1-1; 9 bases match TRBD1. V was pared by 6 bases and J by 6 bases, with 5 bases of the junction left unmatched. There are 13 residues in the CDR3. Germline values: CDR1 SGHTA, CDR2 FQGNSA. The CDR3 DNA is TGTGCCAGCAGACCTACAGGGGGCGCTGAAGCTTTCTTT. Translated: CASRPTGGAEAFF.

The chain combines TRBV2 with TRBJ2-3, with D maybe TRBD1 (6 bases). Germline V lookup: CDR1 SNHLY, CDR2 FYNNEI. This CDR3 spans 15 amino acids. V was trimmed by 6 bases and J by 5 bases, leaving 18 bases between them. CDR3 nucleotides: TGTGCCAGCAGGGGAAAGACAGGAGCGCAAGATACGCAGTATTTT. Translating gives CASRGKTGAQDTQYF.

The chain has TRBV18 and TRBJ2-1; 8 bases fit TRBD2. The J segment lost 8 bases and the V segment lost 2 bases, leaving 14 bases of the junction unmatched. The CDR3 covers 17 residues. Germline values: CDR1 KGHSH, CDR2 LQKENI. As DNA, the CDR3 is TGTGCCAGCTCACCAAATGCGCCGGGAGGGCGGACGGATGAGCAGTTCTTC. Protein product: CASSPNAPGGRTDEQFF.

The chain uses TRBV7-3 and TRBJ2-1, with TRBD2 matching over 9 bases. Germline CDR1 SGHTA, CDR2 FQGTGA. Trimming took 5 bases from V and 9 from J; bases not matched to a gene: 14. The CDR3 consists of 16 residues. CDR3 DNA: TGTGCCAGCAGCATTAGCGGGGGAGCTGGGGTCGGTGAGCAGTTCTTC. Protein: CASSISGGAGVGEQFF.

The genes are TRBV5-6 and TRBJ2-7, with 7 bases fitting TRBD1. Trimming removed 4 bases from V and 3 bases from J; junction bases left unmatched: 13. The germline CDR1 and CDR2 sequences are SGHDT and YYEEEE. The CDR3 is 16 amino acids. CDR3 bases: TGTGCCAGCAGCCTCACTAGGGGTCGACAGGGCTACGAGCAGTACTTC. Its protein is CASSLTRGRQGYEQYF.

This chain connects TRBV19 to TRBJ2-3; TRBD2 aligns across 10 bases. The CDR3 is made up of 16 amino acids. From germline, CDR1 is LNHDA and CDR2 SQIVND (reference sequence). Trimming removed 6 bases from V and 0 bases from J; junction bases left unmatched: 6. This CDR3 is CASSFIAGGSTDTQYF. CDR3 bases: TGTGCCAGTAGCTTCATAGCGGGAGGTAGCACAGATACGCAGTATTTT.

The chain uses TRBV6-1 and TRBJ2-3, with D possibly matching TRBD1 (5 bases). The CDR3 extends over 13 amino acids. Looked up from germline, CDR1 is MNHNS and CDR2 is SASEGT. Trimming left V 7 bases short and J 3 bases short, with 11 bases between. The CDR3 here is CASTERGTDTQYF. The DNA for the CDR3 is TGTGCCAGCACCGAAAGGGGAACAGATACGCAGTATTTT.

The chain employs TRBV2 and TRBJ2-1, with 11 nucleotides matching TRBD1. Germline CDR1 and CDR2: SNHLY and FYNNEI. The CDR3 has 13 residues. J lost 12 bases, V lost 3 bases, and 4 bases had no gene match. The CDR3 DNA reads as TGTGCCAGCAGTGAGGACAGGGGGCTGCGGCAGTTCTTC. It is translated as CASSEDRGLRQFF.

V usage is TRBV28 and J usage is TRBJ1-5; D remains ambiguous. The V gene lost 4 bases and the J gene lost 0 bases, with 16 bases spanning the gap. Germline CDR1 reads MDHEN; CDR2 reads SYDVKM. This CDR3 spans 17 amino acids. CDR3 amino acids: CASSSHYSLYSNQPQHF. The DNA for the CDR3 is TGTGCCAGCAGTTCCCACTACTCCCTCTATAGCAATCAGCCCCAGCATTTT.

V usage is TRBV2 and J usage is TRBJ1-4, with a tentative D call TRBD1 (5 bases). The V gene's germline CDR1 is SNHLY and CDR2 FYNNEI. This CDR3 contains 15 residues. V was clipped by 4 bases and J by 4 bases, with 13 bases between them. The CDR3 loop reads CASSAEWGDNEKLFF. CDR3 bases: TGTGCCAGCAGTGCGGAGTGGGGGGATAATGAAAAACTGTTTTTT. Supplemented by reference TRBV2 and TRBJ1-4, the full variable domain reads EPEVTQTPSHQVTQMGQEVILRCVPISNHLYFYWYRQILGQKVEFLVSFYNNEISEKSEIFDDQFSVERPDGSNFTLKIRSTKLEDSAMYFCASSAEWGDNEKLFFGSGTQLSVL.

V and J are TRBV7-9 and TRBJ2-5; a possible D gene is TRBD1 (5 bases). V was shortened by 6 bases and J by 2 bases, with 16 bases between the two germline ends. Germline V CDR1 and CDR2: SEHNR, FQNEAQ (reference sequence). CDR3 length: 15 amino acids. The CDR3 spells CASSSTEQAQETQYF. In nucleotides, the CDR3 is TGTGCCAGCAGTTCAACGGAACAGGCTCAAGAGACCCAGTACTTC.

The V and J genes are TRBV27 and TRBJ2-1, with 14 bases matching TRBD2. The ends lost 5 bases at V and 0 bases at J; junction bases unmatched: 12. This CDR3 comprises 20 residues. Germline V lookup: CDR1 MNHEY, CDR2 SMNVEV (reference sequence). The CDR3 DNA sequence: TGTGCCAGCAGTATCCAACCGGGACTAGCGGGGGCTAGCTCCTACAATGAGCAGTTCTTC. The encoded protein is CASSIQPGLAGASSYNEQFF.

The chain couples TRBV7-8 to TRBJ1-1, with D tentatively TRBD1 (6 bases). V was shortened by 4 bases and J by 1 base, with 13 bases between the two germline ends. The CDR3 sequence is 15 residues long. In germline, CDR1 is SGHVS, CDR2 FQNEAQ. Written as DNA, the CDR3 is TGTGCCAGCAGCTATTCGGGACACTCGAACACTGAAGCTTTCTTT. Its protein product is CASSYSGHSNTEAFF. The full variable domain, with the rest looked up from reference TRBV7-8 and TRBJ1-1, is GAGVSQSPRYKVAKRGQDVALRCDPISGHVSLFWYQQALGQGPEFLTYFQNEAQLDKSGLPSDRFFAERPEGSVSTLKIQRTQQEDSAVYLCASSYSGHSNTEAFFGQGTRLTVV.

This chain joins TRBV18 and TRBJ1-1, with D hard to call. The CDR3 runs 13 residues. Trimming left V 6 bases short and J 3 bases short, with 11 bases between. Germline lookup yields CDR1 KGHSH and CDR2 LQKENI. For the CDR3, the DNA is TGTGCCAGCTCGGAGATTTTAGACACTGAAGCTTTCTTT. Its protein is CASSEILDTEAFF.

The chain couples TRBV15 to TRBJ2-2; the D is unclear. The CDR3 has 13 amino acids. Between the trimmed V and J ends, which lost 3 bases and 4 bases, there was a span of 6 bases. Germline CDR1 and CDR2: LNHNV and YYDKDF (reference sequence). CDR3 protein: CATSSHSTGELFF. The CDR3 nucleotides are TGTGCCACCAGCAGTCACAGCACCGGGGAGCTGTTTTTT.

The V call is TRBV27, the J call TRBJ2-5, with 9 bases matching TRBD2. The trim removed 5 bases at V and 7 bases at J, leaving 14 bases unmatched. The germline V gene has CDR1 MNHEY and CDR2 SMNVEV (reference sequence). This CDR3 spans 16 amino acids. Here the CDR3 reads CASSPKGTSRRGTQYF. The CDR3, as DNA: TGTGCCAGCAGTCCTAAGGGGACTAGCAGGAGGGGGACCCAGTACTTC.

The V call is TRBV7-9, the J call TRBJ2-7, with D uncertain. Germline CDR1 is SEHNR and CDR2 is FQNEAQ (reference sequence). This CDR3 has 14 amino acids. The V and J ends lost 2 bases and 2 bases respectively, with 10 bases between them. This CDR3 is CASSLPMSTYEQYF. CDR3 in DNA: TGTGCCAGCAGCTTACCAATGAGCACCTACGAGCAGTACTTC.

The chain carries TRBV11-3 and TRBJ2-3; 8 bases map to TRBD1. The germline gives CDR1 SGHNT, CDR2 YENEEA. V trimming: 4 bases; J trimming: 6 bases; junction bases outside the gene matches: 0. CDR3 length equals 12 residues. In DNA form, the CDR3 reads TGTGCCAGCAGCTGGACAGGGGATACGCAGTATTTT. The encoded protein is CASSWTGDTQYF.

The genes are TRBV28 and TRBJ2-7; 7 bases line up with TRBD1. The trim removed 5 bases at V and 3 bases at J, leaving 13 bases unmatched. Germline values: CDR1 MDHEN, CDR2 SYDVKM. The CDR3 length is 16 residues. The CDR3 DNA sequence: TGTGCCAGCAGTCCCCCCCCGGACAGGCCCCTCTACGAGCAGTACTTC. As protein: CASSPPPDRPLYEQYF. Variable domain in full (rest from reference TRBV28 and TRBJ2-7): DVKVTQSSRYLVKRTGEKVFLECVQDMDHENMFWYRQDPGLGLRLIYFSYDVKMKEKGDIPEGYSVSREKKERFSLILESASTNQTSMYLCASSPPPDRPLYEQYFGPGTRLTVT.

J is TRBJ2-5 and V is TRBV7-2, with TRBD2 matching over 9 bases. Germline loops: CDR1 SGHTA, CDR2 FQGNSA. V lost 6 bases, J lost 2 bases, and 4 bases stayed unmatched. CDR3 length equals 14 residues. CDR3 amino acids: CASSPGLAQETQYF. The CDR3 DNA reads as TGTGCCAGCAGTCCCGGACTAGCGCAAGAGACCCAGTACTTC.

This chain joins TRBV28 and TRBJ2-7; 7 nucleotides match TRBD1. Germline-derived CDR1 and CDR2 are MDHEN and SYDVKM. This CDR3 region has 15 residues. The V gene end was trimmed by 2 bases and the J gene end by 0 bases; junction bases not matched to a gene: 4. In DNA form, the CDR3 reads TGTGCCAGCAGTTTACCACAGGGGCTCTCCTACGAGCAGTACTTC. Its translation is CASSLPQGLSYEQYF.

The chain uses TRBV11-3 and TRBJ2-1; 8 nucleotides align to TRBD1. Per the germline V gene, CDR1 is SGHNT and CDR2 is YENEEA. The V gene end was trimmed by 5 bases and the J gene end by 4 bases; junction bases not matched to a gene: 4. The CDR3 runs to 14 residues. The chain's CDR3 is CASSPGGLYNEQFF. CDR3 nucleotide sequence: TGTGCCAGCAGCCCAGGGGGCTTATACAATGAGCAGTTCTTC.